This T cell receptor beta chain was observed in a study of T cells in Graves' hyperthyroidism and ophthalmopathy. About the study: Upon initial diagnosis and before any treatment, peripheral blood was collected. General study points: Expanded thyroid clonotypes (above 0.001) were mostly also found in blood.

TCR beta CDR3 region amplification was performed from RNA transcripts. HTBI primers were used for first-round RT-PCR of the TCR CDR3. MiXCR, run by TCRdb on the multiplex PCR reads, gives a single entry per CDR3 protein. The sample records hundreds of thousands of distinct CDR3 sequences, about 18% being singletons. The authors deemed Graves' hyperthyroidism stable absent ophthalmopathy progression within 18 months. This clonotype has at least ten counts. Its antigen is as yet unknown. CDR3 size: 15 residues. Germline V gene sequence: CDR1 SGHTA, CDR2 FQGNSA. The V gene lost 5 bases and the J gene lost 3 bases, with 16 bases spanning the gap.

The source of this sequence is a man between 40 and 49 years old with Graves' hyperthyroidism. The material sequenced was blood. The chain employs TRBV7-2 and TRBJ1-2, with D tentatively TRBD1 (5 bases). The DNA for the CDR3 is TGTGCCAGCAGCCCAGGGACTCCGAGATACTATGGCTACACCTTC. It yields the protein CASSPGTPRYYGYTF.